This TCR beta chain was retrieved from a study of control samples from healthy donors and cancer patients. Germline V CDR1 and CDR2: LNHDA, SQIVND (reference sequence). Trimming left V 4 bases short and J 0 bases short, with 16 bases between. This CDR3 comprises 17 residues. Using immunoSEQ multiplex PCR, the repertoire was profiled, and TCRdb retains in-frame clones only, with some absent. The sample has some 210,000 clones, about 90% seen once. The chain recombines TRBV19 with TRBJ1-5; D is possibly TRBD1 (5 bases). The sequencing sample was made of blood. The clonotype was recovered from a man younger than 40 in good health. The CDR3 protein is CASSRARSTVSNQPQHF. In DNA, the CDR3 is TGTGCCAGTAGTAGGGCCCGCTCGACAGTTAGCAATCAGCCCCAGCATTTT.